This TCR beta chain stems from a study of T cells in Graves' hyperthyroidism and ophthalmopathy. General study findings and limits: Blood also carried most thyroid clonotypes expanded above 0.001. A median roughly 6.6 months before onset, the model predicted ophthalmopathy.

Each ophthalmopathy patient scored at least 3 on the Clinical Activity Score and at least 4 on NOSPECS grade, with duration under 3 months. Cells are PBMCs isolated from 9 to 10 ml of fresh blood. The V gene's germline CDR1 is SEHNR and CDR2 FQNEAQ (reference sequence). This CDR3 region has 14 residues. The germline V and J ends were trimmed by 5 bases and 3 bases, with 11 bases remaining between them. What was amplified from RNA transcripts were TCR beta CDR3 regions. TCR CDR3 regions were first amplified by RT-PCR with HTBI primers. TCRdb re-derived calls from the multiplex PCR reads in MiXCR, one entry per CDR3 protein. The repertoire holds about 600,000 distinct CDR3 sequences, with around 13% as singletons. This clonotype was counted between two and nine times. Its matching antigen is unknown.

The sequence came from a woman aged 50 to 60 with Graves' ophthalmopathy. This chain links TRBV7-9 with TRBJ2-1; either TRBD1 or TRBD2 may fit D (5 bases each). Sequenced: blood. CDR3 in DNA: TGTGCCAGCAGCCCCGGGACCATCTACAATGAGCAGTTCTTC. As protein: CASSPGTIYNEQFF.